The 6 T cell receptor beta chains presented below share a single source sample, sequenced in a study of cytomegalovirus exposure and HLA in healthy donors. The PCR had 60 Vbeta and 13 Jbeta primers. Clones were read by immunoSEQ multiplex PCR, and TCRdb kept only the in-frame ones, dropping some. The table includes 90,000 to 100,000 clones, around 9.6% detected once. Sequencing was performed on PBMCs. The source of these receptors is a middle-aged man in good health and CMV-seropositive.

This clone was detected a few times. The V gene is TRBV28, the J gene TRBJ2-1; D not resolved. The CDR3 consists of 12 residues. The germline CDR1 and CDR2 sequences are MDHEN and SYDVKM. V was clipped by 8 bases and J by 2 bases, with 7 bases between them. CDR3 coding DNA: TGTGCCAGCCCAAGCCCCTACAATGAGCAGTTCTTC. Protein sequence: CASPSPYNEQFF.

In DNA, the CDR3 is TGTGCCTGGCTCACAGAAAGGGGAAACACCATATATTTT. Its translation is CAWLTERGNTIYF. This chain connects TRBV30 to TRBJ1-3; no clear D. Looked up from germline, CDR1 is GTSNPN and CDR2 is SVGIG (reference sequence). Trimming removed 5 bases at V and 4 bases at J, with 12 bases between. The CDR3 totals 13 residues. Full variable domain (remainder filled in from reference TRBV30 and TRBJ1-3): SQTIHQWPATLVQPVGSPLSLECTVEGTSNPNLYWYRQAAGRGLQLLFYSVGIGQISSEVPQNLSASRPQDRQFILSSKKLLLSDSGFYLCAWLTERGNTIYFGEGSWLTVV.

The chain links TRBV4-3 to TRBJ2-1, with D maybe TRBD2 (5 bases). This CDR3 is 13 amino acids long. Per the germline V gene, CDR1 is LGHNA and CDR2 is YSLEER. Trimming pared 2 bases from V and 9 bases from J, leaving 11 bases between. The CDR3 is CASSQFQSGEQFF. DNA for the CDR3: TGCGCCAGCAGCCAATTCCAAAGCGGTGAGCAGTTCTTC.

The chain employs TRBV29-1 and TRBJ2-7; 10 bases map to TRBD2. V gave up 5 bases and J gave up 7 bases; unmatched junction bases: 11. The CDR3 is 14 residues long. Germline CDR1 is SQVTM and CDR2 is ANQGSEA. CDR3 loop: CSVRGTTSGTEQYF. The DNA of the CDR3 is TGCAGCGTTCGGGGGACTACTAGCGGGACGGAGCAGTACTTC.

The chain employs TRBV5-1 and TRBJ2-1; D perhaps matches TRBD1 (6 bases). Per the germline V gene, CDR1 is SGHRS and CDR2 is YFSETQ. Deletions cut 4 bases from V and 4 bases from J, with 12 bases between. The CDR3 sequence is 14 residues long. CDR3 in DNA: TGCGCCAGCAGCCTTGGACAGTTTTACAATGAGCAGTTCTTC. Protein product: CASSLGQFYNEQFF. Full variable domain (rest looked up from reference TRBV5-1 and TRBJ2-1): KAGVTQTPRYLIKTRGQQVTLSCSPISGHRSVSWYQQTPGQGLQFLFEYFSETQRNKGNFPGRFSGRQFSNSRSEMNVSTLELGDSALYLCASSLGQFYNEQFFGPGTRLTVL.

This clone was seen more than once but under ten times. The genes are TRBV30 and TRBJ2-7; D possibly corresponds to TRBD1 (5 bases). There are 13 residues in the CDR3. V lost 2 bases to trimming and J lost 0 bases, with 8 bases between them. Germline CDR1 reads GTSNPN; CDR2 reads SVGIG (reference sequence). CDR3 sequence reads: CAWSRGISYEQYF. The CDR3 DNA reads as TGTGCCTGGAGTAGGGGTATCTCCTACGAGCAGTACTTC.